Listed here are 7 T cell receptor beta chains from one sample, sequenced in a study of blood T cell repertoires in COVID-19. Sequencing was performed with immunoSEQ multiplex PCR; in TCRdb, only in-frame clones are kept and a portion is missing. Of under 100,000 clones in the sample, 81% were seen once. Sequenced material: peripheral blood. These receptors all come from a man older than 75 with active or convalescent COVID-19.

The chain is built from TRBV4-2 and TRBJ1-1; 8 bases agree with TRBD1. The CDR3 covers 15 residues. The junction had 6 bases not matched to a gene; V was cut back by 0 bases and J by 6 bases. Germline CDR1 LGHNA, CDR2 YNFKEQ. The CDR3 DNA reads as TGTGCCAGCAGCCAAGAGGCAGGGGGCGGCCCTGAAGCTTTCTTT. This encodes CASSQEAGGGPEAFF.

The rearrangement uses TRBV11-2 and TRBJ2-3; 11 bases line up with TRBD2. The CDR3 runs to 16 residues. The junction had 8 bases not matched to a gene; V was cut back by 2 bases and J by 7 bases. Germline V gene data show CDR1 as SGHAT and CDR2 as FQNNGV. CDR3 coding DNA: TGTGCCAGCAGCTTACTTAGCGGGGGGGCCACCTATACGCAGTATTTT. Its protein is CASSLLSGGATYTQYF.

V is TRBV19 and J is TRBJ1-2; TRBD1 aligns across 8 bases. Unmatched junction bases numbered 7, after V lost 5 bases and J lost 2 bases. CDR3 length equals 15 residues. CDR1 LNHDA and CDR2 SQIVND come from the germline V gene (reference sequence). The CDR3 DNA follows: TGTGCCAGTAGTCCCCAACGACAGGGGAACTATGGCTACACCTTC. Its protein product is CASSPQRQGNYGYTF.

The rearrangement links TRBV10-3 to TRBJ1-6, with no clear D. Germline CDR1 and CDR2: ENHRY and SYGVKD. V lost 0 bases and J lost 7, with 4 bases in between. The CDR3 is 13 amino acids. The CDR3 sequence is CAISESVNSPLHF. Here the CDR3 DNA reads TGTGCCATCAGTGAGTCCGTAAATTCACCCCTCCACTTT.

This sequence joins TRBV27 and TRBJ2-6; D possibly corresponds to TRBD2 (6 bases). V was trimmed by 5 bases and J by 0 bases, leaving 17 bases between them. The CDR3 contains 18 residues. Germline values: CDR1 MNHEY, CDR2 SMNVEV (reference sequence). CDR3 nucleotides: TGTGCCAGCAGTCCGGGGACTGCAATACTCTCTGGGGCCAACGTCCTGACTTTC. Amino acid sequence: CASSPGTAILSGANVLTF.

The CDR3 region has the DNA TGTGCCAGCAGCTCAGGGCCTGGAAACACCATATATTTT. This encodes CASSSGPGNTIYF. The gene calls are TRBV11-3 and TRBJ1-3; D might be TRBD1 (5 bases). CDR1 SGHNT and CDR2 YENEEA come from the germline V gene. Trimming took 4 bases from V and 2 from J, leaving 6 bases between them. The CDR3 length is 13 residues.

V usage is TRBV30 and J usage is TRBJ2-7; 7 bases agree with TRBD1. CDR1 GTSNPN and CDR2 SVGIG come from the germline V gene (reference sequence). The junction had 17 bases not matched to a gene; V was cut back by 4 bases and J by 5 bases. The CDR3 has 16 residues. CDR3 amino acids: CAWKLLGRQGVHEQYF. The DNA of the CDR3 is TGTGCCTGGAAGCTCCTAGGGCGGCAGGGGGTCCACGAGCAGTACTTC.